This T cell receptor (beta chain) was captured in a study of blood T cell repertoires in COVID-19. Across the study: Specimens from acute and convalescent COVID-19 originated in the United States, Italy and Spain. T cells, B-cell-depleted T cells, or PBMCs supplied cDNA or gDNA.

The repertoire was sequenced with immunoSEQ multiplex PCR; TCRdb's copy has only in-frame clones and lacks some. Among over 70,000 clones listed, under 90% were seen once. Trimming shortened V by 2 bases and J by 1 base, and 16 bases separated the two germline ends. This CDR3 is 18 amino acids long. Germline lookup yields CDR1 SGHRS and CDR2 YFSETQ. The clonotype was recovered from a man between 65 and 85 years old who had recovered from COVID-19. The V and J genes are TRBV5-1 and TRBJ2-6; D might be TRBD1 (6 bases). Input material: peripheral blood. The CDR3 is CASSFPGHISSGANVLTF. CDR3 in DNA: TGCGCCAGCAGCTTTCCGGGACACATAAGTTCTGGGGCCAACGTCCTGACTTTC.